The 24 T cell receptor beta chains given below trace back to one sample, sequenced in a study of cytomegalovirus exposure and HLA in healthy donors. PCR employed 60 Vbeta and 13 Jbeta primers. Assay used: immunoSEQ multiplex PCR; TCRdb lists only in-frame clones, some missing. The table records 120,000 or so clones, 10% of them present only once. The sequencing input was PBMCs. All receptors derive from a woman in her late teens or twenties in good health and CMV-seropositive.

This clone is a singleton in its sample. V gene TRBV29-1 combines with J gene TRBJ2-2, with TRBD2 as a possible D gene (7 bases). Looked up from germline, CDR1 is SQVTM and CDR2 is ANQGSEA. V dropped 4 bases and J dropped 1 base, with 13 bases sitting between them. The CDR3 is made up of 15 amino acids. CDR3 region: CSVGGGRENTGELFF. DNA of the CDR3: TGCAGCGTTGGGGGGGGCAGGGAGAACACCGGGGAGCTGTTTTTT.

A few counts support this clone. This chain links TRBV7-8 with TRBJ2-7; no reliable D call. The CDR3 is 16 residues long. V was pared by 1 base and J by 2 bases, with 15 bases between. CDR1 and CDR2 from the germline V gene are SGHVS and FQNEAQ. The CDR3 coding sequence is TGTGCCAGCAGCTTAGAGCTAGTGCCCCAAACCTACGAGCAGTACTTC. Translating it yields CASSLELVPQTYEQYF.

The chain recombines TRBV7-3 with TRBJ2-3; the match to TRBD1 covers 9 bases. Germline CDR1 is SGHTA and CDR2 is FQGTGA. J gave up 4 bases and V 5 bases, and 7 bases lay outside the gene matches. This CDR3 is 15 amino acids long. CDR3 sequence reads: CASSTTGGRPDTQYF. In DNA form, the CDR3 reads TGTGCCAGCAGCACCACAGGGGGCCGCCCAGATACGCAGTATTTT.

This clone was counted only a few times. The chain links TRBV5-4 to TRBJ1-1; D possibly corresponds to TRBD1 (6 bases). CDR3 length equals 14 residues. Trimming left V 0 bases short and J 3 bases short, with 9 bases between. CDR1 and CDR2 from the germline V gene are SGHNT and YYREEE (reference sequence). The CDR3 here is CASSLAQGYTEAFF. CDR3 DNA: TGTGCCAGCAGCTTGGCACAGGGCTACACTGAAGCTTTCTTT.

This clone was found a few times. The chain couples TRBV7-9 to TRBJ2-5; perhaps TRBD1 as D (8 bases). The germline V and J ends were trimmed by 9 bases and 10 bases, with 21 bases remaining between them. CDR1 is SEHNR, CDR2 FQNEAQ, per germline (reference sequence). This CDR3 is built from 13 residues. CDR3 loop: CARILTGEGVQYF. CDR3 in DNA: TGTGCCAGGATTCTGACAGGGGAGGGGGTCCAGTACTTC.

The chain couples TRBV27 to TRBJ1-2, with a possible D match to TRBD1 (6 bases). Germline V gene data show CDR1 as MNHEY and CDR2 as SMNVEV (reference sequence). V lost 0 bases, J lost 3 bases, and 11 bases lay in between. The CDR3 totals 15 residues. CDR3 nucleotides: TGTGCCAGCAGTTTATCACAGACAGGACACTATGGCTACACCTTC. Translation: CASSLSQTGHYGYTF.

The rearrangement joins TRBV7-9 to TRBJ2-7; weak D call: TRBD1 (6 bases). V lost 2 bases and J 5 bases, leaving 13 bases between the germline ends. The CDR3 is 14 amino acids. The V gene's germline CDR1 is SEHNR and CDR2 FQNEAQ (reference sequence). In DNA form, the CDR3 reads TGTGCCAGCAGCTTAAGTCTCAGGGGCAACGAGCAGTACTTC. It encodes CASSLSLRGNEQYF.

As concerns this clone: One junction end disagrees with the germline gene, perhaps due to a read error. This chain uses TRBV11-2 with TRBJ2-2; TRBD1 is a possible D gene (5 bases). The CDR3 length is 14 residues. Germline assignment: CDR1 SGHAT and CDR2 FQNNGV. The CDR3 loop reads CASSIDSLPGELFF. The CDR3 coding sequence is TGTGCCAGCAGCATAGACAGTTTACCCGGGGAGCTGTTTTTT.

The chain carries TRBV4-1 and TRBJ2-3; possibly TRBD2 for D (5 bases). Trimming took off 1 base at V and 1 base at J, with 9 bases between the two ends. The CDR3 consists of 15 residues. The germline V gene encodes CDR1 MGHRA and CDR2 YSYEKL. The CDR3 region is CASSQVRAGTDTQYF. As DNA, the CDR3 is TGCGCCAGCAGCCAAGTGCGGGCTGGCACAGATACGCAGTATTTT.

This chain links TRBV30 with TRBJ1-1; no definite D call. This CDR3 has 12 amino acids. V shed 2 bases and J shed 7 bases, with 11 bases lying between them. CDR1 is GTSNPN and CDR2 is SVGIG in the germline V gene (reference sequence). CDR3 DNA sequence: TGTGCCTGGAGTCCGGCGAGGCTTGAAGCTTTCTTT. Translation gives CAWSPARLEAFF.

This chain links TRBV6-6 with TRBJ2-2, with 7 bases fitting TRBD2. Germline CDR1 reads MNHNY; CDR2 reads SVGAGI (reference sequence). This CDR3 is 15 amino acids long. Unmatched junction bases numbered 7, after V lost 4 bases and J lost 5 bases. This chain's CDR3 is CASSSRRESTGELFF. For the CDR3, the DNA is TGTGCCAGCAGTTCGAGGCGGGAGAGTACCGGGGAGCTGTTTTTT.

This clone has more than one count but fewer than ten. The chain uses TRBV2 and TRBJ2-2; 11 nucleotides match TRBD1. The germline V gene has CDR1 SNHLY and CDR2 FYNNEI. The CDR3 is 14 amino acids. With 6 bases clipped from V and 7 bases from J, the junction kept 4 bases outside the gene matches. Written as DNA, the CDR3 is TGTGCCAGCAGGGGGACAGGGGGTTTCGGGGAGCTGTTTTTT. It codes for CASRGTGGFGELFF. Based on the CDR3 plus reference TRBV2 and TRBJ2-2, the full variable domain is EPEVTQTPSHQVTQMGQEVILRCVPISNHLYFYWYRQILGQKVEFLVSFYNNEISEKSEIFDDQFSVERPDGSNFTLKIRSTKLEDSAMYFCASRGTGGFGELFFGEGSRLTVL.

This clone came up a few times. The genes are TRBV28 and TRBJ2-5; the match to TRBD2 covers 10 bases. This CDR3 comprises 14 residues. The germline CDR1 and CDR2 sequences are MDHEN and SYDVKM. V dropped 6 bases and J dropped 1; count of bases not matched to a gene: 2. The CDR3 is CASRTSGPQETQYF. The DNA of the CDR3 is TGTGCCAGCAGGACTAGCGGGCCCCAAGAGACCCAGTACTTC.

In this sample, this clone turned up a few times. The chain recombines TRBV5-1 with TRBJ1-1; D is ambiguous. Per the germline V gene, CDR1 is SGHRS and CDR2 is YFSETQ. This CDR3 comprises 16 residues. The germline V and J ends were trimmed by 2 bases and 5 bases, with 19 bases remaining between them. CDR3 DNA: TGCGCCAGCAGCTTCAGCATGGGGAGAGCACCAACTGAAGCTTTCTTT. This codes for CASSFSMGRAPTEAFF.

This clone was seen a few times. The chain is built from TRBV5-5 and TRBJ1-4, with D hard to call. CDR3 length: 15 residues. Trimming left V 2 bases short and J 0 bases short, with 8 bases between. Germline V CDR1 and CDR2: SGHKS, YYEKEE (reference sequence). CDR3 sequence (DNA): TGTGCCAGCAGCTTCGGTTTAACAACTAATGAAAAACTGTTTTTT. Its protein product is CASSFGLTTNEKLFF. The full variable domain, in which reference TRBV5-5 and TRBJ1-4 provide the parts outside the CDR3, is DAGVTQSPTHLIKTRGQQVTLRCSPISGHKSVSWYQQVLGQGPQFIFQYYEKEERGRGNFPDRFSARQFPNYSSELNVNALLLGDSALYLCASSFGLTTNEKLFFGSGTQLSVL.

The gene calls are TRBV6-1 and TRBJ1-3; a possible D gene is TRBD1 (5 bases). Germline CDR1 and CDR2: MNHNS and SASEGT. Between the trimmed V and J ends, which lost 9 bases and 4 bases, there was a span of 16 bases. The CDR3 totals 14 residues. The CDR3: CARLTGGIGNTIYF. The CDR3 nucleotides read TGTGCCAGGCTCACGGGGGGGATCGGAAACACCATATATTTT.

The rearrangement links TRBV7-9 to TRBJ1-5, with 7 bases matching TRBD1. CDR1 is SEHNR and CDR2 is FQNEAQ in the germline V gene (reference sequence). The CDR3 is made up of 14 amino acids. The V segment lost 3 bases and the J segment 3 bases; nucleotides outside the gene matches: 2. The CDR3 nucleotides are TGTGCCAGCAGCTTTGACAGGGACAATCAGCCCCAGCATTTT. It encodes CASSFDRDNQPQHF.

This chain uses TRBV6-5 with TRBJ1-4; D unresolved. Per germline, CDR1 MNHEY and CDR2 SVGAGI. This CDR3 comprises 11 residues. Deletions cut 8 bases from V and 4 bases from J, with 5 bases between. The chain's CDR3 is CASRSNEKLFF. Here the CDR3 DNA reads TGTGCCAGCCGGAGTAATGAAAAACTGTTTTTT.

This chain uses TRBV4-1 with TRBJ1-5; D remains ambiguous. CDR3 length: 13 amino acids. CDR1 is MGHRA, CDR2 YSYEKL, per germline. V lost 4 bases and J 9 bases, leaving 13 bases between the germline ends. Here the CDR3 DNA reads TGCGCCAGCAGCCTCATTATGTCGGGGCCCCAGCATTTT. Residues: CASSLIMSGPQHF.

A remark on this clone: The sample contains more than one DNA sequence encoding this CDR3. The chain joins TRBV6-1 to TRBJ2-1; D remains ambiguous. Germline CDR1 reads MNHNS; CDR2 reads SASEGT. The CDR3 extends over 12 amino acids. V dropped 2 bases and J dropped 13 bases, with 12 bases sitting between them. The CDR3 protein is CASSEQTLPQFF. CDR3 sequence (DNA): TGTGCCAGCAGTGAACAGACTCTACCTCAGTTCTTC.

The chain uses TRBV29-1 and TRBJ1-1; D might be TRBD1 (6 bases). The CDR3 is 13 residues long. Per germline, CDR1 SQVTM and CDR2 ANQGSEA. Trimming cost V 7 bases and J 1 base, with 13 bases left between them. The CDR3 DNA reads TGCAGCGCCAGGGGCTCCGGGAACACTGAAGCTTTCTTT. Translation: CSARGSGNTEAFF.

This chain connects TRBV28 to TRBJ2-2; possible D gene TRBD2, 5 bases. V was pared by 2 bases and J by 5 bases, with 12 bases between. The CDR3 length is 15 residues. Germline-derived CDR1 and CDR2 are MDHEN and SYDVKM. The CDR3 DNA sequence: TGTGCCAGCAGTTTAAATCTAGCAGGAACCGGGGAGCTGTTTTTT. Translation: CASSLNLAGTGELFF.

The genes are TRBV5-1 and TRBJ2-1, with 7 bases lining up with TRBD2. The CDR3 spans 16 residues. The V segment lost 3 bases and the J segment 5 bases; nucleotides outside the gene matches: 11. Looked up from germline, CDR1 is SGHRS and CDR2 is YFSETQ. The chain's CDR3 is CASSSRIAGNDNEQFF. The CDR3 coding sequence is TGCGCCAGCAGCTCCCGTATAGCGGGCAACGACAATGAGCAGTTCTTC.

This clone was seen a handful of times. This chain links TRBV6-1 with TRBJ1-5; D not certain. Trimming removed 6 bases at V and 4 bases at J, with 7 bases between. The CDR3 spans 12 residues. CDR1 and CDR2 from the germline V gene are MNHNS and SASEGT. The CDR3 sequence is CASRLENQPQHF. CDR3 DNA: TGTGCCAGCAGGTTGGAGAATCAGCCCCAGCATTTT.